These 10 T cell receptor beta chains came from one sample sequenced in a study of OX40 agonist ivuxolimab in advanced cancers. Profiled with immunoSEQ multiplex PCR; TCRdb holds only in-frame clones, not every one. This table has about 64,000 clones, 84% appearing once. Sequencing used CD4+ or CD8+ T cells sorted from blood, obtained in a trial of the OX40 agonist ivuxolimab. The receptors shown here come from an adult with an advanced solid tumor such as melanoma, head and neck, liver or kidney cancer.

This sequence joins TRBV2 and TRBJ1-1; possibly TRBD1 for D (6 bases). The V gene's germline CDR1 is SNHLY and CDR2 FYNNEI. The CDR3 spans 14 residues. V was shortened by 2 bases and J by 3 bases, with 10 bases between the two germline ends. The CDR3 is CASSEQGKDTEAFF. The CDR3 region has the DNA TGTGCCAGCAGTGAACAGGGGAAAGACACTGAAGCTTTCTTT.

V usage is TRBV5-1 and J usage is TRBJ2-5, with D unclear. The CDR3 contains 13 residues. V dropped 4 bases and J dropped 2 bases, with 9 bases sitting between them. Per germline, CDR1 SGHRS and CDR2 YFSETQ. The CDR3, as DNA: TGCGCCAGCAGCCTCCAAATGCAAGAGACCCAGTACTTC. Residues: CASSLQMQETQYF.

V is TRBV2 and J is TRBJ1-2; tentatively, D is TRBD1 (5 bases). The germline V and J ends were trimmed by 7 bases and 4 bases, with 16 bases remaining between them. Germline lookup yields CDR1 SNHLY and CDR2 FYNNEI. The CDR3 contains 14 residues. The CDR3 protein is CASKSRASSYGYTF. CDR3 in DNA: TGTGCCAGCAAGAGCAGGGCGTCATCCTATGGCTACACCTTC.

CDR3 amino acids: CASSIGPLEGNEQFF. CDR3 bases: TGTGCCAGTAGTATAGGACCCCTCGAGGGCAATGAGCAGTTCTTC. V gene TRBV19 combines with J gene TRBJ2-1, with a weak D call TRBD2 (5 bases). The CDR3 has 15 amino acids. The germline V and J ends were trimmed by 1 base and 6 bases, with 13 bases remaining between them. Per the germline V gene, CDR1 is LNHDA and CDR2 is SQIVND (reference sequence).

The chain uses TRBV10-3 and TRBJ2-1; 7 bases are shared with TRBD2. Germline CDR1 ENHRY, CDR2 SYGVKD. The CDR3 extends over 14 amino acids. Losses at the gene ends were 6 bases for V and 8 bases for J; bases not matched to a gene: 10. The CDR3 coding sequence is TGTGCCATCAGCCTCGACAGCGGGGATGATGAGCAGTTCTTC. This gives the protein CAISLDSGDDEQFF.

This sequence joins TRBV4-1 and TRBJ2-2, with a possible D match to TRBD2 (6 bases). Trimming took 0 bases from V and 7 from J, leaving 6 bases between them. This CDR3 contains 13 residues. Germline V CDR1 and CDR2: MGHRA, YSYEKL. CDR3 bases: TGCGCCAGCAGCCAAGAGGGGGGCGGGGAGCTGTTTTTT. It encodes CASSQEGGGELFF.

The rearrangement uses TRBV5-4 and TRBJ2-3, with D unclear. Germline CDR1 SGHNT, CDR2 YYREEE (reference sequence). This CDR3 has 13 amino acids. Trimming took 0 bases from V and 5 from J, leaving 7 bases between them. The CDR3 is CASSLDFEDTQYF. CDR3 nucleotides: TGTGCCAGCAGCTTGGACTTTGAAGATACGCAGTATTTT.

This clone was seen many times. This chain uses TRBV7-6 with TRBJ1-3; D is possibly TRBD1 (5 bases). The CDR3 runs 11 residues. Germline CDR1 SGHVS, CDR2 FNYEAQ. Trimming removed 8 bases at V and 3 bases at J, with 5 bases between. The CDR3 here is CASGGGNTIYF. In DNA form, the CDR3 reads TGTGCCAGCGGGGGTGGAAACACCATATATTTT.

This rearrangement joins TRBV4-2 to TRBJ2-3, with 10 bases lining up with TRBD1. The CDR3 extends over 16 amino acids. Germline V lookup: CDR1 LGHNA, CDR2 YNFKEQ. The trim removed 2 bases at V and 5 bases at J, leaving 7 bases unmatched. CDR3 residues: CASSQPGQGHQDTQYF. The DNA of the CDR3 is TGTGCCAGCAGCCAACCGGGACAGGGGCACCAAGATACGCAGTATTTT.

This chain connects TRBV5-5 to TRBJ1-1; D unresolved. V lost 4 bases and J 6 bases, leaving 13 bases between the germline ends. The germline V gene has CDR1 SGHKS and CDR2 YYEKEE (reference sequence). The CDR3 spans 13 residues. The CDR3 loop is CASSQVQEPEAFF. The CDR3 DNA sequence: TGTGCCAGCAGCCAGGTTCAAGAACCTGAAGCTTTCTTT.